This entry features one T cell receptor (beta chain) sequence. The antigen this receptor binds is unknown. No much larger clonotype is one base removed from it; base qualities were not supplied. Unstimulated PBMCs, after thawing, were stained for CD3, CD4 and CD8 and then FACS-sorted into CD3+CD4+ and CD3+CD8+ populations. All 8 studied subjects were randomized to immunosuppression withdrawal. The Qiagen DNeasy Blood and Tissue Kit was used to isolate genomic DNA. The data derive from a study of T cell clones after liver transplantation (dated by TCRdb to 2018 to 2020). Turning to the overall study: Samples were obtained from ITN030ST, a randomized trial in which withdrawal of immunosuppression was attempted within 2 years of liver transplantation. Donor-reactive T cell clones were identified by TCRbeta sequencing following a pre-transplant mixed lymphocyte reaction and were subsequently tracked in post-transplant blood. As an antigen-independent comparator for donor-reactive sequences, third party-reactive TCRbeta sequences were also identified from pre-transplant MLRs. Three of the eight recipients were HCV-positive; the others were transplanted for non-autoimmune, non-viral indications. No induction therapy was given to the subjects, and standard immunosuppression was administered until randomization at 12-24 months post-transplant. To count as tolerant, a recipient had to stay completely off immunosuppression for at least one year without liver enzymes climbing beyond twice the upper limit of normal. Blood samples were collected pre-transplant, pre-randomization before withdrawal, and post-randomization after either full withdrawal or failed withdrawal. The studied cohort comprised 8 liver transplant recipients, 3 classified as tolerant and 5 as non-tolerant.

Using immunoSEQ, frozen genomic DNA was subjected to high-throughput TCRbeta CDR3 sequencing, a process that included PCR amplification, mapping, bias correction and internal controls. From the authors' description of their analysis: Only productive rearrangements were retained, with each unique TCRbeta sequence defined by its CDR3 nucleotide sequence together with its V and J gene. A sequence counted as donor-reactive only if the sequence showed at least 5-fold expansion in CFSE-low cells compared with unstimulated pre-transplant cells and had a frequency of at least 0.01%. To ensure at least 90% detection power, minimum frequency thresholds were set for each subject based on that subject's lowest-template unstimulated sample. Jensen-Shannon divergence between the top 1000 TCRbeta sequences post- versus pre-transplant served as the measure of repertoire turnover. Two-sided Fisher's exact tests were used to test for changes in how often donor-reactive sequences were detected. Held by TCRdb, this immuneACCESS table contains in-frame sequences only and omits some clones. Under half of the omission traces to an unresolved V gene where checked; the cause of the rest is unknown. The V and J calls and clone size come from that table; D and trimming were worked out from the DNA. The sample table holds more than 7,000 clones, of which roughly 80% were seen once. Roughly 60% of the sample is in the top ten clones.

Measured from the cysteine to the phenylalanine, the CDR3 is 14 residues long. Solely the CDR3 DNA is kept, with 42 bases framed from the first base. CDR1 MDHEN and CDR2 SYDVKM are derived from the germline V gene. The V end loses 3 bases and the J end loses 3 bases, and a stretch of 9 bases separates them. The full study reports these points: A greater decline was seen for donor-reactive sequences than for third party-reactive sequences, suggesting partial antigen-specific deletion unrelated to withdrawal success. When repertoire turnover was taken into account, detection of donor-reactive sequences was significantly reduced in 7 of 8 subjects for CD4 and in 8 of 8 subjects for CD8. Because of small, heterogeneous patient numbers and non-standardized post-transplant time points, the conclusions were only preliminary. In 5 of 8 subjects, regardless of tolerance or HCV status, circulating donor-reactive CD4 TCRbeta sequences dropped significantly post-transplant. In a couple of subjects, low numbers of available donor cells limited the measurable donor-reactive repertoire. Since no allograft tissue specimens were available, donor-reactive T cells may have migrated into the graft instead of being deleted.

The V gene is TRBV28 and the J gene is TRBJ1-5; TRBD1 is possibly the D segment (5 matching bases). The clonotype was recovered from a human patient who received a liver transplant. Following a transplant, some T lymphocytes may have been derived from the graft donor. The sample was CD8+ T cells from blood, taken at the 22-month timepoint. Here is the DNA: TGTGCCAGCAGTTTTTCAGGGTCCAATCAGCCCCAGCATTTT. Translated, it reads CASSFSGSNQPQHF.